A single T cell receptor beta chain is shown here with its context. This specimen comes from a study of blood T cell repertoires in COVID-19. V lost 1 base, J lost 3 bases, and 13 bases lay in between. CDR3 size: 17 residues. CDR1 SGHTA and CDR2 FQGNSA come from the germline V gene. Original methodology: Amplification of reference gene primers provided the estimated nucleated cell counts. Clones were sequenced by immunoSEQ multiplex PCR, and TCRdb holds only the in-frame ones, with some missing. V, J and clone size reflect that table, while D and trimming were determined from the DNA. The data contain a few hundred thousand clones, 90% of them singletons.

The TCR comes from a woman in her sixties or seventies with COVID-19, enrolled during active disease. The chain recombines TRBV7-2 with TRBJ2-6, with D possibly matching TRBD1 (5 bases). Sequences were obtained from peripheral blood. The CDR3, as DNA: TGTGCCAGCAGCTTAGGACAGTTAGACAGTGGGGCCAACGTCCTGACTTTC. The encoded protein is CASSLGQLDSGANVLTF. Complete variable domain (other parts from reference TRBV7-2 and TRBJ2-6): GAGVSQSPSNKVTEKGKDVELRCDPISGHTALYWYRQSLGQGLEFLIYFQGNSAPDKSGLPSDRFSAERTGGSVSTLTIQRTQQEDSAVYLCASSLGQLDSGANVLTFGAGSRLTVL.